This T cell receptor (beta chain) is from a study of T cells in women clearing cervical HPV infection. The CDR3 is made up of 16 amino acids. Germline loops: CDR1 SNHLY, CDR2 FYNNEI. Trimming removed 1 base at V and 5 bases at J, with 17 bases between. Some clones are missing from TCRdb's copy, which holds only in-frame ones; the method was immunoSEQ multiplex PCR. This sample's table has about 20,000 clones. About this clone itself: The missing CDR3 end, 3 residues past where the read stops, is filled in from the germline J gene.

The chain recombines TRBV2 with TRBJ1-2; D call uncertain. This receptor was taken from a woman between 18 and 70 years old with a cervical HPV16 infection that either progressed to CIN3+ or cleared (not recorded which). Material: blood buffy coat. The DNA read from the CDR3 is TGTGCCAGCAGTGAAGTAGGCGGCCGGTACGTTTATGGC. Translated: CASSEVGGRYVYG. The whole CDR3 is CASSEVGGRYVYGYTF.